A single sample is the source of the 11 T cell receptor beta chains below, sequenced in a study of T-cell memory formation after mild COVID-19. Each CDR3 protein is one row after TCRdb ran MiXCR on the 5' RACE reads. Of about 140,000 distinct CDR3 sequences detected, 14% to 15% appear once; the ten largest clones hold about 30%. Material for sequencing was PBMCs or a T cell subset sorted from them (not recorded which). The receptors were gathered from an adult woman who had mild COVID-19 (a few samples of this study predate the infection). Cell type and time point are not known.

This chain links TRBV5-6 with TRBJ2-3, with 11 nucleotides matching TRBD1. The CDR3 runs to 16 residues. Looked up from germline, CDR1 is SGHDT and CDR2 is YYEEEE. V dropped 4 bases and J dropped 1; count of bases not matched to a gene: 5. The CDR3 coding sequence is TGTGCCAGCAGCATCGGGACAGGGGGACGCACAGATACGCAGTATTTT. It is translated as CASSIGTGGRTDTQYF.

In its sample, this clonotype was seen many times. The chain has TRBV5-5 and TRBJ1-1; 8 bases line up with TRBD1. J gave up 3 bases and V 4 bases, and 5 bases lay outside the gene matches. Germline V gene data show CDR1 as SGHKS and CDR2 as YYEKEE (reference sequence). This CDR3 is 14 amino acids long. The CDR3 DNA sequence: TGTGCCAGCAGCGACGGACAGGGTGACACTGAAGCTTTCTTT. Its translation is CASSDGQGDTEAFF.

Here the CDR3 reads CATSDFASGSGGDTQYF. The CDR3 coding sequence is TGTGCCACCAGTGATTTCGCTAGCGGGAGTGGGGGAGATACGCAGTATTTT. J is TRBJ2-3 and V is TRBV24-1, with 10 bases identical to TRBD2. CDR3 length: 17 residues. Looked up from germline, CDR1 is KGHDR and CDR2 is SFDVKD. Unmatched junction bases numbered 8, after V lost 1 base and J lost 5 bases.

The chain joins TRBV7-6 to TRBJ2-2; 8 bases agree with TRBD2. The V gene end was trimmed by 5 bases and the J gene end by 3 bases; junction bases not matched to a gene: 20. From germline, CDR1 is SGHVS and CDR2 FNYEAQ. The CDR3 is made up of 20 amino acids. CDR3 loop: CASSPSGPGLEGGHTGELFF. The CDR3, as DNA: TGTGCCAGCAGCCCATCCGGCCCGGGACTAGAGGGAGGTCACACCGGGGAGCTGTTTTTT.

This clonotype was counted between two and nine times. This CDR3 reads CASTDVEKAGEQFF. The DNA of the CDR3 is TGTGCCAGCACCGACGTAGAAAAGGCGGGTGAGCAGTTCTTC. The chain uses TRBV12-3 or TRBV12-4 and TRBJ2-1, with a weak D call TRBD2 (5 bases). The CDR3 spans 14 residues. Trimming removed 7 bases at V and 9 bases at J, with 19 bases between.

This clonotype has a handful of counts. This chain joins TRBV3-1 and TRBJ2-7; D unresolved. CDR1 LGHDT and CDR2 YNNKEL come from the germline V gene (reference sequence). V gave up 7 bases and J gave up 1 base, with 11 bases separating them. The CDR3 is made up of 13 amino acids. The CDR3 loop reads CASTHGTSYEQYF. For the CDR3, the DNA is TGTGCCAGCACCCACGGAACGTCCTACGAGCAGTACTTC.

This clonotype was counted ten times or more. Written as DNA, the CDR3 is TGTGCCAGCAGCTTAGTGGGCGGCGGGGAGACCCAGTACTTC. Protein: CASSLVGGGETQYF. The chain combines TRBV7-9 with TRBJ2-5; weak D call: TRBD2 (5 bases). Between the trimmed V and J ends, which lost 1 base and 5 bases, there was a span of 11 bases. Per germline, CDR1 SEHNR and CDR2 FQNEAQ (reference sequence). This CDR3 has 14 amino acids.

J is TRBJ2-7 and V is TRBV27; 14 bases agree with TRBD2. V shed 6 bases, J shed 4 bases, and the junction held 8 bases outside the gene matches. The germline CDR1 and CDR2 sequences are MNHEY and SMNVEV (reference sequence). The CDR3 consists of 16 residues. The CDR3 sequence is CASRSIGTSGSYEQYF. The CDR3 bases are TGTGCCAGCAGATCGATTGGGACTAGCGGGAGTTACGAGCAGTACTTC.

This clonotype was detected a few times. CDR3 region: CASSLDQVGYTEAFF. CDR3 in DNA: TGCGCCAGCAGCTTGGATCAGGTTGGATACACTGAAGCTTTCTTT. The V call is TRBV5-1, the J call TRBJ1-1; D remains unclear. CDR1 SGHRS and CDR2 YFSETQ come from the germline V gene. The CDR3 has 15 residues. The V end was cut by 0 bases, the J end by 3 bases, with 12 bases between. Drawing the rest from reference TRBV5-1 and TRBJ1-1, the complete variable domain is KAGVTQTPRYLIKTRGQQVTLSCSPISGHRSVSWYQQTPGQGLQFLFEYFSETQRNKGNFPGRFSGRQFSNSRSEMNVSTLELGDSALYLCASSLDQVGYTEAFFGQGTRLTVV.

This clonotype came up a few times. The chain combines TRBV4-2 with TRBJ2-7; D is ambiguous. From germline, CDR1 is LGHNA and CDR2 YNFKEQ. The CDR3 consists of 18 residues. Trimming pared 0 bases from V and 2 bases from J, leaving 20 bases between. The CDR3 DNA reads TGTGCCAGCAGCCAAGATTACCCCCCAAGTGGGTTTACCTACGAGCAGTACTTC. This codes for CASSQDYPPSGFTYEQYF.

This rearrangement joins TRBV27 to TRBJ2-7; the D is unclear. This CDR3 is built from 13 residues. Germline-derived CDR1 and CDR2 are MNHEY and SMNVEV (reference sequence). With 5 bases removed from V and 4 bases from J, the gap between germline ends came to 12 bases. CDR3 coding DNA: TGTGCCAGCAGTCCCAGCTGGGAATACGAGCAGTACTTC. Its protein product is CASSPSWEYEQYF.